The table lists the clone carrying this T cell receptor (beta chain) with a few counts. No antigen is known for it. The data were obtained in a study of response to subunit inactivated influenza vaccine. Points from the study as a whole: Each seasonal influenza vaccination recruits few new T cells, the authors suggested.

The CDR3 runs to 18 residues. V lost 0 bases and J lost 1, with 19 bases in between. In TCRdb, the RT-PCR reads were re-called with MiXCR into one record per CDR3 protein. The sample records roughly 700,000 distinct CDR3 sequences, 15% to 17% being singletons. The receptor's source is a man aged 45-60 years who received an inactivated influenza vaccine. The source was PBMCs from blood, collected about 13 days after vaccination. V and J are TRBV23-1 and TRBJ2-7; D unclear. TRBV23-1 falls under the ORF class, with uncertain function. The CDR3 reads CASSQSVHENGVSYEQYF. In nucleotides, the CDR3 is TGCGCCAGCAGTCAATCTGTACATGAAAACGGCGTGTCCTACGAGCAGTACTTC.